One sample yielded the 5 T cell receptor beta chains listed below, sequenced in a study of blood T cell repertoires in COVID-19. The method was immunoSEQ multiplex PCR; TCRdb's version includes in-frame clones alone and lacks a portion of them. The data contain under 200,000 clones, approximately 86% of them singletons. Material for sequencing was PBMCs or T cells enriched from blood (not recorded which). The source of these receptors is a woman aged 60-75 years with acute COVID-19.

Only one count was recorded for this clone. This chain links TRBV18 with TRBJ2-2, with D perhaps TRBD1 (7 bases). The CDR3 totals 18 residues. CDR1 and CDR2 (germline): KGHSH, LQKENI. Deletions cut 4 bases from V and 4 bases from J, with 22 bases between. DNA of the CDR3: TGTGCCAGCTCACTAAGGTTGACAGGGAGGCGAAGCACCGGGGAGCTGTTTTTT. Residues: CASSLRLTGRRSTGELFF. The full variable domain, completed using reference TRBV18 and TRBJ2-2, is NAGVMQNPRHLVRRRGQEARLRCSPMKGHSHVYWYRQLPEEGLKFMVYLQKENIIDESGMPKERFSAEFPKEGPSILRIQQVVRGDSAAYFCASSLRLTGRRSTGELFFGEGSRLTVL.

The V and J genes are TRBV19 and TRBJ2-7; the D gene is possibly TRBD1 (5 bases). Germline V CDR1 and CDR2: LNHDA, SQIVND (reference sequence). There are 15 residues in the CDR3. The V and J ends lost 5 bases and 2 bases respectively, with 16 bases between them. The CDR3 loop reads CASSPWTRPTYEQYV. The CDR3 DNA sequence: TGTGCCAGTAGTCCCTGGACAAGACCGACCTACGAGCAGTACGTC.

This sequence joins TRBV29-1 and TRBJ2-3; tentatively, D is TRBD1 (6 bases). Germline loops: CDR1 SQVTM, CDR2 ANQGSEA. The CDR3 runs to 13 residues. Deletions cut 6 bases from V and 0 bases from J, with 10 bases between. This chain's CDR3 is CSVTQGSTDTQYF. The CDR3 bases are TGCAGCGTCACACAGGGAAGCACAGATACGCAGTATTTT.

CDR3 bases: TGTGCCACCAGCAGAGATGCACGGAATGAGCAGTTCTTC. Its translation: CATSRDARNEQFF. The gene calls are TRBV15 and TRBJ2-1; no reliable D call. Germline CDR1 is LNHNV and CDR2 is YYDKDF (reference sequence). The CDR3 totals 13 residues. Trimming took 0 bases from V and 7 from J, leaving 7 bases between them.

This clone was recorded a few times. The rearrangement joins TRBV6-5 to TRBJ2-7; unclear D gene. The CDR3 length is 12 residues. Germline-derived CDR1 and CDR2 are MNHEY and SVGAGI. Trimming cost V 6 bases and J 5 bases, with 11 bases left between them. The CDR3: CASSHTENEQYF. The DNA of the CDR3 is TGTGCCAGCAGCCATACAGAAAACGAGCAGTACTTC.